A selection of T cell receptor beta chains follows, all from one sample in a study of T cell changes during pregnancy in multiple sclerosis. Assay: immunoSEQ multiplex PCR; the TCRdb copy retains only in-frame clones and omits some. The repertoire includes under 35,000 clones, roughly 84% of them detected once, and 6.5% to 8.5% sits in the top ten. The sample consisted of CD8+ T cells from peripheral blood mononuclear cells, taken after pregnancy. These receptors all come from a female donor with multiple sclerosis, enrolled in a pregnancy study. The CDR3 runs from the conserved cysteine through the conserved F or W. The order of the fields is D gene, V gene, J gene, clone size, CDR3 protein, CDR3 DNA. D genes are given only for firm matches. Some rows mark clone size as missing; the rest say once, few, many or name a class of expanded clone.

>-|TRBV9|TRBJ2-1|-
CASSRSRGVYNEQFF
TGTGCCAGCAGCAGGTCCAGGGGGGTCTACAATGAGCAGTTCTTC
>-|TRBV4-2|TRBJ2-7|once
CASSQEGHRSYEQYF
TGTGCCAGCAGCCAAGAAGGACACCGCTCCTACGAGCAGTACTTC
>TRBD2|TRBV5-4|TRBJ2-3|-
CASTLLSGGAPDTQYF
TGTGCCAGCACCCTCCTTAGCGGGGGGGCCCCAGATACGCAGTATTTT
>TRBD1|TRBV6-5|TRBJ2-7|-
CASWGQLLDEQYF
TGTGCCAGCTGGGGACAGTTGCTAGACGAGCAGTACTTC
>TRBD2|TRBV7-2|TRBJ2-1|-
CASSRGGLSYNEQFF
TGTGCCAGCAGCCGCGGGGGGCTCTCCTACAATGAGCAGTTCTTC
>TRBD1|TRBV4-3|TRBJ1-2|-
CASSQVRGQGLPYYGYTF
TGCGCCAGCAGCCAAGTTAGGGGACAGGGGCTGCCTTACTATGGCTACACCTTC
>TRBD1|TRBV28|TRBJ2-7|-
CASSFRGQGWSEQYF
TGTGCCAGCAGTTTCAGGGGGCAGGGATGGTCCGAGCAGTACTTC
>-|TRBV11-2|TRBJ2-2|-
CASRGGLMNTGELFF
TGTGCCAGCAGGGGGGGGCTGATGAACACCGGGGAGCTGTTTTTT
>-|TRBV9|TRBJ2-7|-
CASSVGGSGLREQYF
TGTGCCAGCAGCGTGGGGGGATCAGGCCTACGAGAGCAGTACTTC
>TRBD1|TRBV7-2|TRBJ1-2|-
CASSWRLQGYGYTF
TGTGCCAGCAGCTGGAGGCTACAGGGGTATGGCTACACCTTC
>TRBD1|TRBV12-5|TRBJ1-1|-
CASGFGGQGLLNTEAFF
TGTGCTAGTGGTTTTGGGGGACAGGGACTATTGAACACTGAAGCTTTCTTT
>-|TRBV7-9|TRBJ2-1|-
CASSLARPGNEQFF
TGTGCCAGCAGCTTAGCGCGCCCAGGGAATGAGCAGTTCTTC
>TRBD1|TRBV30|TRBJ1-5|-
CAWSVGKGAGYSNQPQHF
TGTGCCTGGAGTGTAGGGAAGGGGGCAGGGTATAGCAATCAGCCCCAGCATTTT
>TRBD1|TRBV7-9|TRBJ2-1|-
CASSRDSDNEQFF
TGTGCCAGCAGCCGGGACAGCGACAATGAGCAGTTCTTC
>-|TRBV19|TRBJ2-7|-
CASSIGGSYEQYF
TGTGCCAGTAGTATTGGGGGGTCCTACGAGCAGTACTTC
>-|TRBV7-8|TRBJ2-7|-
CASSTSGRAEQYF
TGTGCCAGCAGCACATCCGGGCGGGCCGAGCAGTACTTC
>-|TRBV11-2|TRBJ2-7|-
CASSFQAPVDEQYF
TGTGCCAGCAGCTTCCAGGCCCCGGTGGACGAGCAGTACTTC
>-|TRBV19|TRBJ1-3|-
CATVTLQGAGNTIYF
TGTGCCACGGTCACTCTACAGGGTGCTGGAAACACCATATATTTT
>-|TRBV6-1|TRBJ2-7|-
CASSEALLVSEQYF
TGTGCCAGCAGTGAAGCGCTTCTGGTGAGCGAGCAGTACTTC
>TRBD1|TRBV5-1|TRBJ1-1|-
CASSRRTGDVNTEAFF
TGCGCCAGCAGCCGACGCACAGGGGACGTTAACACTGAAGCTTTCTTT
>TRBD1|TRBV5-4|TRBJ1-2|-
CASSWTGPYGYTF
TGTGCCAGCAGCTGGACAGGGCCTTATGGCTACACCTTC
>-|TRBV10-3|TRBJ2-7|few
CAVLPEKGGEQYF
TGTGCCGTCCTTCCGGAGAAGGGCGGGGAGCAGTACTTC
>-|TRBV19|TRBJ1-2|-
CASSVEGVNYGYTF
TGTGCCAGTAGTGTGGAAGGAGTTAACTATGGCTACACCTTC
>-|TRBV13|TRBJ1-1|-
CASSLGLLEAFF
TGTGCCAGCAGCTTAGGACTACTCGAAGCTTTCTTT
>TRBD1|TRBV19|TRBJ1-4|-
CASSQPGTGDEKLFF
TGTGCCAGTAGCCAACCCGGGACAGGGGATGAAAAACTGTTTTTT
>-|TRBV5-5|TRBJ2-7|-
CASTTGNEQYF
TGTGCCAGCACTACAGGGAACGAGCAGTACTTC
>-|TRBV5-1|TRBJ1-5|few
CASSYDSAWGQPQHF
TGCGCCAGCAGCTACGACAGTGCTTGGGGCCAGCCCCAGCATTTT
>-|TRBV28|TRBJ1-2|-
CASSLRSRGYGYTF
TGTGCCAGCAGTTTGAGGTCCAGGGGCTATGGCTACACCTTC
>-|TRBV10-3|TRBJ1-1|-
CAISDAGMNTEAFF
TGTGCCATCAGTGATGCAGGGATGAACACTGAAGCTTTCTTT
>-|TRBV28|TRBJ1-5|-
CASRATHGNQPQHF
TGTGCCAGCAGGGCCACCCATGGCAATCAGCCCCAGCATTTT
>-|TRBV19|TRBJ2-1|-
CASSIIAGGMQFF
TGTGCCAGTAGTATCATAGCCGGCGGAATGCAGTTCTTC
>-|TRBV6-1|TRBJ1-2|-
CASSFRPRRSGYTF
TGCGCCAGCAGTTTTCGGCCAAGGAGGAGTGGCTACACCTTC
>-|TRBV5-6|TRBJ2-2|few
CASSLGHRINTGELFF
TGTGCCAGCAGCTTGGGTCACAGGATAAACACCGGGGAGCTGTTTTTT
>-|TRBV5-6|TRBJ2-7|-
CASSLASRAYEQYF
TGTGCCAGCAGCTTGGCTTCCAGGGCCTACGAGCAGTACTTC
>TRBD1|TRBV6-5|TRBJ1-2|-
CASSYATGGSNGYTF
TGTGCCAGCAGTTACGCGACAGGGGGGTCGAATGGCTACACCTTC
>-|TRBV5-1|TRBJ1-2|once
CASSPVNRANYGYTF
TGCGCCAGCAGTCCCGTTAACCGCGCTAACTATGGCTACACCTTC
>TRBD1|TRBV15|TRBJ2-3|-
CATSSSDRGDTQYF
TGTGCCACCAGCAGCTCGGACAGGGGAGATACGCAGTATTTT
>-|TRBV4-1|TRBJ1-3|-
CASSQRVYRESSGNTIYF
TGCGCCAGCAGCCAGAGGGTGTACAGGGAGAGCTCTGGAAACACCATATATTTT
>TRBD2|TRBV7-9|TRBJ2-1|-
CASSPTSGGARRYNEQFF
TGTGCCAGCAGCCCAACTAGCGGGGGGGCCCGCCGTTACAATGAGCAGTTCTTC
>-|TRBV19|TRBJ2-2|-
CASRVRGSGELFF
TGTGCCAGTAGGGTAAGGGGGAGCGGGGAGCTGTTTTTT
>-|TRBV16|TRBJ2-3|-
CASSQGLGGRGPRDTQYF
TGTGCCAGCAGCCAAGGACTAGGGGGCAGGGGGCCAAGAGATACGCAGTATTTT
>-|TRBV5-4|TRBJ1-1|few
CASSLDTLMNTEAFF
TGTGCCAGCAGCTTGGACACCCTCATGAACACTGAAGCTTTCTTT
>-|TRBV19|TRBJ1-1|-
CASSKGDTVAFF
TGTGCCAGTAGTAAGGGGGACACGGTGGCTTTCTTT
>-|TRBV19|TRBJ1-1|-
CASSIDLEGLNAEAFF
TGTGCCAGTAGTATAGATCTAGAGGGACTGAACGCTGAAGCTTTCTTT
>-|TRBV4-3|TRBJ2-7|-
CTSSQGQASYEQYF
TGCACCAGCAGCCAAGGACAAGCCTCCTACGAGCAGTACTTC
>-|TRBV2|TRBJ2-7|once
CASSEPPRGEQYF
TGTGCCAGCAGTGAACCCCCCAGAGGGGAGCAGTACTTC
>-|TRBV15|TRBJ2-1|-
CATSRDTGNYNEQFF
TGTGCCACCAGCAGAGATACCGGGAACTACAATGAGCAGTTCTTC
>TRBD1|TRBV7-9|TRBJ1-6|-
CASSLARDSDYNSPLHF
TGTGCCAGCAGCTTAGCACGGGACAGTGACTATAATTCACCCCTCCACTTT